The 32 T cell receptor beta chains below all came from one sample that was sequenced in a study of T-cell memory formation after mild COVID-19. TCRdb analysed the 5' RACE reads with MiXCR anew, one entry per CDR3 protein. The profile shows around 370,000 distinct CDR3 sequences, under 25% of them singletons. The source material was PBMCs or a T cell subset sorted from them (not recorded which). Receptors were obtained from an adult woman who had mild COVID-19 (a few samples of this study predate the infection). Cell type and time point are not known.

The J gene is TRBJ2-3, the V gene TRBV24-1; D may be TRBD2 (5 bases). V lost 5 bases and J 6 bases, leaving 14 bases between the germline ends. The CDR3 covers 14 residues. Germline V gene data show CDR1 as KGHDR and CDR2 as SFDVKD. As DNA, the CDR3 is TGTGCCACCAGTGGCCAGCTCGGACTGGATACGCAGTATTTT. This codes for CATSGQLGLDTQYF.

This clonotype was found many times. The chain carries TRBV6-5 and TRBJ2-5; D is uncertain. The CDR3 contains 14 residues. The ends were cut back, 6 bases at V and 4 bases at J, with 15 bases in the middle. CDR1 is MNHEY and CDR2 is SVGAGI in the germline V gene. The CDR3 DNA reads TGTGCCAGCAGGCCCGACCTGACCCCAGAGACCCAGTACTTC. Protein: CASRPDLTPETQYF.

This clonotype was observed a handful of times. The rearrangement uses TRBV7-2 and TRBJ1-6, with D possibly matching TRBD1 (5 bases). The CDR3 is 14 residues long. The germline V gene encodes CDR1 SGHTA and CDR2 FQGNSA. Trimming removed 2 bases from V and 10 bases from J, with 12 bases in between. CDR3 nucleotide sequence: TGTGCCAGCAGCTTAAAGGGGCAGGCGTCACCCCTCCACTTT. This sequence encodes CASSLKGQASPLHF.

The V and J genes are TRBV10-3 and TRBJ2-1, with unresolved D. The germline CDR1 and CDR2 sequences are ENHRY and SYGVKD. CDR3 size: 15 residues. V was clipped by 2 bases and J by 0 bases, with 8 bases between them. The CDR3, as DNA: TGTGCCATCAGTGAGCAGGCGAGCTCCTACAATGAGCAGTTCTTC. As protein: CAISEQASSYNEQFF.

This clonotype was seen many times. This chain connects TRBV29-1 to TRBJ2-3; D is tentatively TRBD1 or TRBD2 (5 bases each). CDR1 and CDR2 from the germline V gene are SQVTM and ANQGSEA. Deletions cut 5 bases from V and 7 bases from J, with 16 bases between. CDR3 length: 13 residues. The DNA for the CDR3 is TGCAGCGTTTCTTCCCCCGGGGCAAATACGCAGTATTTT. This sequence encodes CSVSSPGANTQYF.

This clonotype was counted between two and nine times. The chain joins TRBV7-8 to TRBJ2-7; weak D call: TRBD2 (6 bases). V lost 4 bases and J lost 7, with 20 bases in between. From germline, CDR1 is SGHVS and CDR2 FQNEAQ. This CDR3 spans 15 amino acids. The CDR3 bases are TGTGCCAGCAGCTCGTCGGGCTCCCTGGCGGGGGAGCAGTACTTC. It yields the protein CASSSSGSLAGEQYF.

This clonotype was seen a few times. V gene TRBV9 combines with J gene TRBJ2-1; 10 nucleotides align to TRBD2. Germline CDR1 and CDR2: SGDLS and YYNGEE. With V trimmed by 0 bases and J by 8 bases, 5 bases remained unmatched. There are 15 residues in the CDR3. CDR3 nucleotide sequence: TGTGCCAGCAGCGTAGTGCCTAGCGGGGGTGATGAGCAGTTCTTC. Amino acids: CASSVVPSGGDEQFF.

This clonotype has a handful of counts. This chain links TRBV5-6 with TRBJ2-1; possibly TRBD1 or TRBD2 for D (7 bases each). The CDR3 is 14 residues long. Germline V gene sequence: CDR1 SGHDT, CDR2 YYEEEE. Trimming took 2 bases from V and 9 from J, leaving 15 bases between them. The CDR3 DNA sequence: TGTGCCAGCAGCTTCAGGGGGGGAGGTGGTGAGCAGTTCTTC. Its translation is CASSFRGGGGEQFF.

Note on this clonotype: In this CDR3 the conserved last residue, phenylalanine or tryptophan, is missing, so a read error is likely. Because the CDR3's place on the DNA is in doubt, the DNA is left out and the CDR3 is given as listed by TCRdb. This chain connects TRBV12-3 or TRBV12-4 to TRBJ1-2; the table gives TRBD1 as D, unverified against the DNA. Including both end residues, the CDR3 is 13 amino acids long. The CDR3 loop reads CASSLRGHQGVHL.

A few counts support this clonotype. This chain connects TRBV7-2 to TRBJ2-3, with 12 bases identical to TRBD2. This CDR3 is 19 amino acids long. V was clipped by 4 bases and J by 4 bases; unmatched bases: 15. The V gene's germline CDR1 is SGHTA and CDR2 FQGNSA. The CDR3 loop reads CASSSNLLAGGMGSDTQYF. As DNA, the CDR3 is TGTGCCAGCAGCTCTAATTTGCTAGCGGGAGGGATGGGGTCAGATACGCAGTATTTT.

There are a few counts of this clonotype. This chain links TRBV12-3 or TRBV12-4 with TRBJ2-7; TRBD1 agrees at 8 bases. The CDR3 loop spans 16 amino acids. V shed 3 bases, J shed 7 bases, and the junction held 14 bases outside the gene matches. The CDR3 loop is CASSLQGQATPGEQYF. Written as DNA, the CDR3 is TGTGCCAGCAGTTTGCAGGGACAGGCCACCCCGGGGGAGCAGTACTTC.

In DNA form, the CDR3 reads TGTGCCATCAGTGTAAGGGGGTCCTACGAGCAGTACTTC. Translated: CAISVRGSYEQYF. V usage is TRBV10-3 and J usage is TRBJ2-7, with a weak D call TRBD1 (6 bases). The CDR3 runs to 13 residues. CDR1 and CDR2 (germline): ENHRY, SYGVKD. Trimming pared 4 bases from V and 1 base from J, leaving 8 bases between.

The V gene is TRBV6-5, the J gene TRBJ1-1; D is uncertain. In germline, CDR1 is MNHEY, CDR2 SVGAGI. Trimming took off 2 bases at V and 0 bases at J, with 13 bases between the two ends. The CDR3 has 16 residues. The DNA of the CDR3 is TGTGCCAGCAGTTACAGCGGGGTCGGGTTGAACACTGAAGCTTTCTTT. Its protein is CASSYSGVGLNTEAFF.

CDR3: CSARIGQGSEQYF. The CDR3, as DNA: TGCAGTGCTAGAATCGGGCAGGGGTCCGAGCAGTACTTC. The rearrangement joins TRBV20-1 to TRBJ2-7; a possible D gene is TRBD1 (6 bases). Germline V lookup: CDR1 DFQATT, CDR2 SNEGSKA (reference sequence). Trimming left V 2 bases short and J 6 bases short, with 14 bases between. This CDR3 has 13 amino acids.

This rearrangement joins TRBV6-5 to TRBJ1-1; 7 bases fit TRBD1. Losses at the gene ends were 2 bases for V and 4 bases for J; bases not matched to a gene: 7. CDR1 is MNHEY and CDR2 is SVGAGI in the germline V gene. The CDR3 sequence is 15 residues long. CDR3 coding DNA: TGTGCCAGCAGTTACACGACAGGGTTTATCACTGAAGCTTTCTTT. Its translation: CASSYTTGFITEAFF.

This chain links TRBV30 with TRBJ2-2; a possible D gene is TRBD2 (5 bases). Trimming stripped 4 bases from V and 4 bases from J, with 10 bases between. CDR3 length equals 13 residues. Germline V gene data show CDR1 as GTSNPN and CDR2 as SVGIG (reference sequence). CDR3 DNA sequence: TGTGCCTGGAAACGCGGGTTCACCGGGGAGCTGTTTTTT. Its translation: CAWKRGFTGELFF.

The CDR3 is CAWNLGVAKNIQYF. The CDR3 bases are TGTGCCTGGAATTTGGGGGTGGCCAAAAACATTCAGTACTTC. V and J are TRBV30 and TRBJ2-4; D is perhaps TRBD1 or TRBD2 (5 bases each). Between the trimmed V and J ends, which lost 4 bases and 1 base, there was a span of 11 bases. From germline, CDR1 is GTSNPN and CDR2 SVGIG (reference sequence). The CDR3 sequence is 14 residues long.

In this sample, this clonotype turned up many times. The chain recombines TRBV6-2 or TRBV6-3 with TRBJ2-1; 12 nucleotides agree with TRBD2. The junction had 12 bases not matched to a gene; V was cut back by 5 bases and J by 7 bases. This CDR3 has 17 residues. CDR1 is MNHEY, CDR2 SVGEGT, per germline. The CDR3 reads CASSPETLAGGPNEQFF. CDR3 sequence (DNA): TGTGCCAGCAGTCCAGAAACCCTAGCGGGAGGGCCGAATGAGCAGTTCTTC.

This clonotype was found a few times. This CDR3 is CAWRDRGLRYTF. CDR3 bases: TGTGCCTGGAGGGACAGGGGCCTTCGCTACACCTTC. The chain recombines TRBV30 with TRBJ1-2; 9 nucleotides line up with TRBD1. V shed 3 bases, J shed 9 bases, and the junction held 5 bases outside the gene matches. Looked up from germline, CDR1 is GTSNPN and CDR2 is SVGIG (reference sequence). This CDR3 comprises 12 residues.

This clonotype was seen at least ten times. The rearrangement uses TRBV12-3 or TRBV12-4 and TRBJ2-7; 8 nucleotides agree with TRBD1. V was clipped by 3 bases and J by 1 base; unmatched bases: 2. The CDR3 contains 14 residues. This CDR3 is CASSLDRASYEQYF. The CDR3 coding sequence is TGTGCCAGCAGTTTGGACAGGGCGTCCTACGAGCAGTACTTC.

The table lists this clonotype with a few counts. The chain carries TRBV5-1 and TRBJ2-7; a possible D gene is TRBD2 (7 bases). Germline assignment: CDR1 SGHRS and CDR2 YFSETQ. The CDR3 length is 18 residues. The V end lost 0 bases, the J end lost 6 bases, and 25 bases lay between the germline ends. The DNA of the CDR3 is TGCGCCAGCAGCTTGGACCGCAGGAGTGGGACCGGGGGGCTCGAGCAGTACTTC. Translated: CASSLDRRSGTGGLEQYF.

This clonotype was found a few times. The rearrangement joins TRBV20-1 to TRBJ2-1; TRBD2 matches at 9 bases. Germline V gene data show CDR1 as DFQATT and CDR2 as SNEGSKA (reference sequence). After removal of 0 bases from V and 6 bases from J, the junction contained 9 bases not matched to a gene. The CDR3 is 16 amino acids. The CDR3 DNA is TGCAGTGCTAGAGATCACCTGAGCGGGAGGTTCAATGAGCAGTTCTTC. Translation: CSARDHLSGRFNEQFF.

The CDR3 DNA reads as TGTGCCAGCAGGACGGGACAGGGGGCCTACGAGCAGTACTTC. Encoded protein: CASRTGQGAYEQYF. This chain joins TRBV2 and TRBJ2-7, with 11 bases identical to TRBD1. The CDR3 consists of 14 residues. The germline V gene has CDR1 SNHLY and CDR2 FYNNEI. V shed 6 bases, J shed 2 bases, and the junction held 3 bases outside the gene matches.

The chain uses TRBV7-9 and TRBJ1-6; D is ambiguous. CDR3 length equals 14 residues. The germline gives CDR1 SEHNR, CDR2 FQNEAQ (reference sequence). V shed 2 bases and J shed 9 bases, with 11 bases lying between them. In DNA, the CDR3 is TGTGCCAGCAGCTTAAGCTCGGCGGCTTCACCCCTCCACTTT. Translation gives CASSLSSAASPLHF.

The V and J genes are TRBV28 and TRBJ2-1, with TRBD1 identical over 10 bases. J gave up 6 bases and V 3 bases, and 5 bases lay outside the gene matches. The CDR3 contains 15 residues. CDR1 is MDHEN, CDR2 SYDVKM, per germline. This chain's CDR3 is CASSFGGQGRNEQFF. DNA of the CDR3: TGTGCCAGCAGTTTTGGGGGACAGGGGCGCAATGAGCAGTTCTTC.

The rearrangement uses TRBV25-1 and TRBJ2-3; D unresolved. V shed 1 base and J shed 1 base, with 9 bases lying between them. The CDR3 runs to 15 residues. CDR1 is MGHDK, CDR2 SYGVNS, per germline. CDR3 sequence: CASSELDTRTDTQYF. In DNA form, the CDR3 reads TGTGCCAGCAGTGAATTAGACACCCGCACAGATACGCAGTATTTT.

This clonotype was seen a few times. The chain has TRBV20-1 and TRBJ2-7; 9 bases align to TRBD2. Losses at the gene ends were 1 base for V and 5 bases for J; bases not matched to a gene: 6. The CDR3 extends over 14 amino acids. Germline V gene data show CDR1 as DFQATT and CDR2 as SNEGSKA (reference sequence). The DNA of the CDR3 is TGCAGTGCTAGAGGCGGGGGGGCCGGCGACGAGCAGTACTTC. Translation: CSARGGGAGDEQYF.

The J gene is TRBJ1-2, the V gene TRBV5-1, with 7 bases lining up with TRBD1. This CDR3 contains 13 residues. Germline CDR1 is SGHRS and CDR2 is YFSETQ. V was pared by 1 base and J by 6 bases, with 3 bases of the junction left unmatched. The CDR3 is CASSLQGDDGYTF. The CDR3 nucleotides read TGCGCCAGCAGCTTGCAGGGGGACGATGGCTACACCTTC.

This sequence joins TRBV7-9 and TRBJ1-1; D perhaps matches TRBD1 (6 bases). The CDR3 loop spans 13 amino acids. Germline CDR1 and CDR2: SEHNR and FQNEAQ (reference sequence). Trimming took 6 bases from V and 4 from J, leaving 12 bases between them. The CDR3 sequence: CASRYSGVTEAFF. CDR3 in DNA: TGTGCCAGCAGGTATTCAGGGGTCACTGAAGCTTTCTTT.

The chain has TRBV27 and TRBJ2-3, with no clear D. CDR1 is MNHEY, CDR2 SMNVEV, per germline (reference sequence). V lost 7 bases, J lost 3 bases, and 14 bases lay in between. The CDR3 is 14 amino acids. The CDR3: CASKMALSTDTQYF. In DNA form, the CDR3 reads TGTGCCAGCAAAATGGCCCTTTCAACAGATACGCAGTATTTT.

The CDR3 nucleotides are TGTGCCAGCAGTTCAGGTCACCCTAACAATGAGCAGTTCTTC. Translated, it gives CASSSGHPNNEQFF. V usage is TRBV12-3 or TRBV12-4 and J usage is TRBJ2-1, with unresolved D. There are 14 residues in the CDR3. V was trimmed by 4 bases and J by 5 bases, leaving 12 bases between them.

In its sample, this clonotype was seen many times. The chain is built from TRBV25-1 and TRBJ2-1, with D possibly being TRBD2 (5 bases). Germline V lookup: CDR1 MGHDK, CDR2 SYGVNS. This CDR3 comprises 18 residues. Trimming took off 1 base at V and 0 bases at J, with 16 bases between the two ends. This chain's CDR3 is CASSESSRRPSSYNEQFF. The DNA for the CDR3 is TGTGCCAGCAGTGAATCTTCACGGAGGCCCAGCTCCTACAATGAGCAGTTCTTC.